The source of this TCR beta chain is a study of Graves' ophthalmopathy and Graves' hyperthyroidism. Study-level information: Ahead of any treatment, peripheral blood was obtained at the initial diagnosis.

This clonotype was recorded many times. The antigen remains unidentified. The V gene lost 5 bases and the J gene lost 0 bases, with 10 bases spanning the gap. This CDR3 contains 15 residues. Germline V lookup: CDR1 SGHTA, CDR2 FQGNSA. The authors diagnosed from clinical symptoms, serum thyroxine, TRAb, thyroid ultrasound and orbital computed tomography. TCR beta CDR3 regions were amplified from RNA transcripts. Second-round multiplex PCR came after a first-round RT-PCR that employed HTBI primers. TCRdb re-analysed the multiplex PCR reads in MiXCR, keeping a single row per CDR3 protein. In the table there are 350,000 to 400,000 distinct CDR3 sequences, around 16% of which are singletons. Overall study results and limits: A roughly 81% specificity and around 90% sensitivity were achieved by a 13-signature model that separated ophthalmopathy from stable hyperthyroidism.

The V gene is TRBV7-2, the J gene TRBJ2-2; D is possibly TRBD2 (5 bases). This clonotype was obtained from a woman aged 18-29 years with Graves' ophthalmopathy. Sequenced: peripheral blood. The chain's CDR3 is CASSRRGSNTGELFF. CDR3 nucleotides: TGTGCCAGCAGCCGCCGGGGATCGAACACCGGGGAGCTGTTTTTT.